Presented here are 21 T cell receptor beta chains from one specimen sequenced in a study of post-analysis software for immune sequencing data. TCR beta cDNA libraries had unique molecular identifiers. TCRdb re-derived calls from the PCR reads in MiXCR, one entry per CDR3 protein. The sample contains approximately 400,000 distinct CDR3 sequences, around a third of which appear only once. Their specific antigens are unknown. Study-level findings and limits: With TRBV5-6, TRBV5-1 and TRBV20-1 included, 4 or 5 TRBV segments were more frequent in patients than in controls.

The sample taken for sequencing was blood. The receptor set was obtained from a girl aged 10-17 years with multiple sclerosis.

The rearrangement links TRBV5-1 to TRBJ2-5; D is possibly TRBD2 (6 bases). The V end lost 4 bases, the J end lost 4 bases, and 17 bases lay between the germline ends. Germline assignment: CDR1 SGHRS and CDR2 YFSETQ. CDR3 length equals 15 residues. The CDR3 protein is CASSKEGQGLETQYF. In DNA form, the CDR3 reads TGCGCCAGCAGCAAGGAGGGCCAGGGCTTAGAGACCCAGTACTTC.

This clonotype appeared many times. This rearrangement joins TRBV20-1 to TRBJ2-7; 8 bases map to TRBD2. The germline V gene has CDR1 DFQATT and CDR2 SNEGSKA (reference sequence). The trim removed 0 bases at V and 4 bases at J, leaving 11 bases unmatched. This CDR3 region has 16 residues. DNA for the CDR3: TGCAGTGCTAGAGATCTGGTCGGCGGGGGGATATACGAGCAGTACTTC. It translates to CSARDLVGGGIYEQYF.

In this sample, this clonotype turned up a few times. CDR3 protein: CASGFGRGSADTQYF. DNA of the CDR3: TGTGCTAGTGGTTTTGGGCGGGGAAGCGCAGATACGCAGTATTTT. The chain has TRBV12-5 and TRBJ2-3; weak D call: TRBD2 (6 bases). V was clipped by 3 bases and J by 4 bases, with 14 bases between them. The germline gives CDR1 LGHNT, CDR2 FRNRAP. The CDR3 loop spans 15 amino acids.

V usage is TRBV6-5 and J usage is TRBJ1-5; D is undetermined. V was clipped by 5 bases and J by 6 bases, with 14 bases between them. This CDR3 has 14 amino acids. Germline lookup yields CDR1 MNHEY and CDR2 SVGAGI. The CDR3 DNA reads TGTGCCAGCAGTGACACCGGCCCGGCTCAGCCCCAGCATTTT. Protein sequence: CASSDTGPAQPQHF.

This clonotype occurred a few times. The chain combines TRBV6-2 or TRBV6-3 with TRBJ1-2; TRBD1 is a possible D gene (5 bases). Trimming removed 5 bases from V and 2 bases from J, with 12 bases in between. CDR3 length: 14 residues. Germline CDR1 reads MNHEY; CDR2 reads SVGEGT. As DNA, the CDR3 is TGTGCCAGCAGTCGAACGACAGCGAACTATGGCTACACCTTC. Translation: CASSRTTANYGYTF.

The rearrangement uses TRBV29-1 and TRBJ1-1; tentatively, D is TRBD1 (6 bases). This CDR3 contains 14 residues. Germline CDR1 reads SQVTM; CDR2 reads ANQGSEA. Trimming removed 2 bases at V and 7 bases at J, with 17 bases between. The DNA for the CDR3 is TGCAGCGTTGAAAGTGCGGGGGCCCGGGGTGAAGCTTTCTTT. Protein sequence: CSVESAGARGEAFF.

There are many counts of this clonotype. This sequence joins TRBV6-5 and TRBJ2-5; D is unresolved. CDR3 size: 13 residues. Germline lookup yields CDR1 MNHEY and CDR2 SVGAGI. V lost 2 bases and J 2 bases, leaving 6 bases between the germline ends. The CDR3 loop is CASSYRAQETQYF. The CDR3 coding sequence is TGTGCCAGCAGTTACCGGGCACAAGAGACCCAGTACTTC.

The CDR3 sequence is CASSQDPGELSYEQYF. The DNA for the CDR3 is TGTGCCAGCAGCCAAGATCCCGGAGAGCTCTCCTACGAGCAGTACTTC. This chain joins TRBV4-2 and TRBJ2-7; D not certain. V was cut by 0 bases and J by 0 bases, with 12 bases left in between. The CDR3 extends over 16 amino acids. Germline-derived CDR1 and CDR2 are LGHNA and YNFKEQ.

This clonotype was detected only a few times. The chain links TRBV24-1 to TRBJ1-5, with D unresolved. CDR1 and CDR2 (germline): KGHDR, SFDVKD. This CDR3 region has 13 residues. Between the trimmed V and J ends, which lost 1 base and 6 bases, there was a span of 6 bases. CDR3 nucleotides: TGTGCCACCAGTGATTTCGGGTTTCAGCCCCAGCATTTT. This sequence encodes CATSDFGFQPQHF.

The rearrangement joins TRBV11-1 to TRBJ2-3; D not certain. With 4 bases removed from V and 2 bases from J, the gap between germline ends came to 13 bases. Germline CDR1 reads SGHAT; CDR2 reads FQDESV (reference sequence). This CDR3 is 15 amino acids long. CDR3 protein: CASSSGRPPTDTQYF. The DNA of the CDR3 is TGTGCCAGCAGCTCAGGCAGACCCCCCACAGATACGCAGTATTTT.

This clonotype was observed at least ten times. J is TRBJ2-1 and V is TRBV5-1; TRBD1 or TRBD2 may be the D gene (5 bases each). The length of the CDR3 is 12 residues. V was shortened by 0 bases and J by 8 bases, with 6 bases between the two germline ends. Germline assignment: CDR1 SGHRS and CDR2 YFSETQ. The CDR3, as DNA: TGCGCCAGCAGCTTGGGAGGGGATGAGCAGTTCTTC. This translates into CASSLGGDEQFF.

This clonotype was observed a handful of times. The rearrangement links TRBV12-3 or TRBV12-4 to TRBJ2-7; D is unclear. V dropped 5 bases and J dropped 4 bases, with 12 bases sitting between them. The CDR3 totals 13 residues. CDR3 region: CASSPQPSYEQYF. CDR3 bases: TGTGCCAGCAGTCCACAACCCAGTTACGAGCAGTACTTC.

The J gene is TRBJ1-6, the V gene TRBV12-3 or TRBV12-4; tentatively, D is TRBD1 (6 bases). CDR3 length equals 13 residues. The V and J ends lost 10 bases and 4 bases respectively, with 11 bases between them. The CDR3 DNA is TGTGCCACCAGGACAGCGTATAATTCACCCCTCCACTTT. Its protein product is CATRTAYNSPLHF.

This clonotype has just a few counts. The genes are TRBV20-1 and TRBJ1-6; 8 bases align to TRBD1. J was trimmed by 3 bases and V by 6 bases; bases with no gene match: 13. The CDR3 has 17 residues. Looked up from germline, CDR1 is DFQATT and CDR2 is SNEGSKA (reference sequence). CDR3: CSAAPLDRVLYNSPLHF. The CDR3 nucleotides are TGCAGTGCCGCCCCGCTGGACAGGGTTCTCTATAATTCACCCCTCCACTTT.

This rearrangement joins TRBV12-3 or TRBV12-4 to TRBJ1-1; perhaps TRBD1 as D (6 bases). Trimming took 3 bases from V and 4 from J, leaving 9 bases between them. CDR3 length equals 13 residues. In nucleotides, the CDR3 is TGTGCCAGCAGTTTTACAGGGAGCACTGAAGCTTTCTTT. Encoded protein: CASSFTGSTEAFF.

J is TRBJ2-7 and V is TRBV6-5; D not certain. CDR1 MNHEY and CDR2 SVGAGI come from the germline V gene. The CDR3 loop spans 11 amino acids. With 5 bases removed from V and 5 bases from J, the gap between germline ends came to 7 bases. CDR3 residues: CASSGEDEQYF. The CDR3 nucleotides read TGTGCCAGCAGTGGGGAAGACGAGCAGTACTTC.

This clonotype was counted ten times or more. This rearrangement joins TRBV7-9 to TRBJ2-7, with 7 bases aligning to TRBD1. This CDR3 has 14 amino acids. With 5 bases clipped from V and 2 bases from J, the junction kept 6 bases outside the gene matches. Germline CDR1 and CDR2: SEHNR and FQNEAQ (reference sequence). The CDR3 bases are TGTGCCAGCAGCCGGGACAGAACCCCCTACGAGCAGTACTTC. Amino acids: CASSRDRTPYEQYF.

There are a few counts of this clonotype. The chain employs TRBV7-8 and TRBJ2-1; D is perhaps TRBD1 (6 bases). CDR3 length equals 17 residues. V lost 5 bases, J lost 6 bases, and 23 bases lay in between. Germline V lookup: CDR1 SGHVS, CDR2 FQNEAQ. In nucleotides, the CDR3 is TGTGCCAGCAGCACTAGGTCGAAAATAGGGGGACCCAATGAGCAGTTCTTC. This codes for CASSTRSKIGGPNEQFF.

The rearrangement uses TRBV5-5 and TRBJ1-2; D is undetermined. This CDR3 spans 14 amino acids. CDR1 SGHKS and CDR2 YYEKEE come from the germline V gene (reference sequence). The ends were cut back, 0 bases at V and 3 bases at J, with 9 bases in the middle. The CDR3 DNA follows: TGTGCCAGCAGCTTGGGGGCGCCGTACTATGGCTACACCTTC. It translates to CASSLGAPYYGYTF.

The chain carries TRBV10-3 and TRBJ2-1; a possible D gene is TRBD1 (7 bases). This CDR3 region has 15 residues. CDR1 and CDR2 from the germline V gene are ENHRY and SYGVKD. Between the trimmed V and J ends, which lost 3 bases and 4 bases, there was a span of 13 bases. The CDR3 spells CAISDRAGGYNEQFF. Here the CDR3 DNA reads TGTGCCATCAGTGACCGGGCAGGGGGGTACAATGAGCAGTTCTTC.

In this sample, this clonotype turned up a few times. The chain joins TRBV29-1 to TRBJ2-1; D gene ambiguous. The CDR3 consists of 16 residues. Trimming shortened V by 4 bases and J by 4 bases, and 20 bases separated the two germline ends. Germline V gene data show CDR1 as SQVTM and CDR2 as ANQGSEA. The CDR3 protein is CSVVYHGQEAYNEQFF. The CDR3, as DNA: TGCAGCGTTGTTTACCACGGGCAGGAAGCATACAATGAGCAGTTCTTC.